Given below is one T cell receptor (beta chain) in context. Its recognized antigen is unknown. Base quality data are lacking; no much larger clone is found one base away. From the germline V gene (reference sequence), CDR1 is MNHEY and CDR2 is SMNVEV. The junction carries 22 bases between V and J, which are trimmed by 3 bases and 2 bases respectively. Including cysteine and phenylalanine, the CDR3 has 18 amino acids. Kept here is only the CDR3 DNA, which spans 54 bases and is read in frame from base 1. The sequencer listed for this sample is Illumina HiSeq 2500. Quantitative 5'-RACE with molecular barcodes was the method used to prepare the TCR beta libraries. Under the source paper's analysis protocol: A new computational method based on a probabilistic model of VDJ rearrangement was used to identify disease-linked TCR variants. Through fastp at Q25 and MiXCR, TCRdb rebuilt clones from the public reads, retaining in-frame beta chains. Every distinct CDR3 protein forms one entry, paired with its most common genes and DNA. TCRdb assigned the V and J calls; the authors' analysis was not used. Recorded for this sample are under 300,000 distinct CDR3 sequences; 18% of them occurred a single time. The ten top clones hold roughly a third of the sample.

This sample is drawn from a study of CD8 T cells in ankylosing spondylitis (dated by TCRdb to about 2017). For the study in its entirety: To find TCR variants linked to disease, the study profiled T cell receptor beta repertoires in ankylosing spondylitis patients and healthy donors. In total, the full study cohort was made up of 108 healthy donors and 25 to 30 ankylosing spondylitis patients. Peripheral blood samples were taken, and synovial fluid was additionally collected from ankylosing spondylitis patients.

On the study overall, not on this receptor specifically: A CD8+ phenotype was shown by the disease-linked clones, which were found at relatively low frequencies in peripheral blood. Some motif variants had previously been reported in the synovial fluid and blood of reactive arthritis patients, which suggests shared mechanisms of disease initiation. A TCR beta motif made up of fewer than 10 highly homologous amino acid variants appeared to be characteristic of blood from ankylosing spondylitis patients. The disease-linked clones were reported to be significantly enriched in matched synovial fluid samples from ankylosing spondylitis patients.

The V gene is TRBV27 and the J gene is TRBJ2-5; TRBD2 could be the D gene, as 6 bases match. The sequencing sample was made of blood, either unsorted or a sorted T cell fraction (not recorded which). This receptor was identified in a male donor with ankylosing spondylitis or in good health (not recorded which). CDR3 reads: CASSFAHRLDRGQETQYF. The DNA sequence is TGTGCCAGCAGTTTTGCCCACAGGCTAGATCGGGGGCAAGAGACCCAGTACTTC.